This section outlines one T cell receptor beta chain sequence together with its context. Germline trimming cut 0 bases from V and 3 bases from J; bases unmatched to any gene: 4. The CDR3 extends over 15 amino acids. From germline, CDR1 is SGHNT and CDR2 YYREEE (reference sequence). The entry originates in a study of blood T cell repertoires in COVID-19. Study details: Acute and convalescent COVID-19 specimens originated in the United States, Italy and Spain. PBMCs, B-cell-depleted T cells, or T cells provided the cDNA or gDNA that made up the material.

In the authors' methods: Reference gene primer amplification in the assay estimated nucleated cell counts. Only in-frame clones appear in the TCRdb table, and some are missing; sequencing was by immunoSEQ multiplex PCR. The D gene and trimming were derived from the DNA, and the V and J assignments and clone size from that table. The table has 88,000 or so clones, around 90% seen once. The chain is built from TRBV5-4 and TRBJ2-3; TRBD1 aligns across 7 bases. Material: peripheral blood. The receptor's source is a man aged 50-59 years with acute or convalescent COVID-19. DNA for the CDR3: TGTGCCAGCAGCTTGGACAGGGGTACGACAGATACGCAGTATTTT. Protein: CASSLDRGTTDTQYF.